This T cell receptor beta chain was observed in a study of blood T cell repertoires in COVID-19. This CDR3 contains 11 residues. Trimming cost V 6 bases and J 12 bases, with 14 bases left between them. Repertoires were generated with immunoSEQ multiplex PCR, while TCRdb's copy carries only in-frame clones and drops some. This table holds about half a million clones, around 85% found once. The source of this sequence is a human donor in a cohort sampled during active COVID-19. Sequenced sample: peripheral blood. This rearrangement joins TRBV12-3 or TRBV12-4 to TRBJ1-2; D may be TRBD1 (6 bases). The CDR3 DNA follows: TGTGCCAGCAGCCAAGAGGGGGTTCACACCTTC. Translation: CASSQEGVHTF.